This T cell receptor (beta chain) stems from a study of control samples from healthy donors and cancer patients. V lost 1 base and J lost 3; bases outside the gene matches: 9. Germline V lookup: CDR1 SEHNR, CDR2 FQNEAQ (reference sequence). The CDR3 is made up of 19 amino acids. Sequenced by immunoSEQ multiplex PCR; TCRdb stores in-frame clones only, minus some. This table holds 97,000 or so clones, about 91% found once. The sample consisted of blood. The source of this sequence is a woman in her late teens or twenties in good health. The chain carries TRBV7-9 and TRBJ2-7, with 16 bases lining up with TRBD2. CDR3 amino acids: CASSLDAGLAGGPVYEQYF. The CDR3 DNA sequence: TGTGCCAGCAGCTTAGATGCGGGACTAGCGGGGGGGCCAGTCTACGAGCAGTACTTC.